This T cell receptor beta chain was sequenced in a study of a mutant IDH1 vaccine in newly diagnosed glioma. For the study at large: Averaging around 42 years of age, treated patients were about 60% male and around 38% female. Patients' prior therapy spanned radiotherapy, temozolomide, or both; most underwent both.

Germline trimming cut 5 bases from V and 3 bases from J; bases unmatched to any gene: 10. There are 16 residues in the CDR3. Germline values: CDR1 SGHDN, CDR2 FVKESK. Time point here: week 23, last vaccination. Each vaccine dose was 300 ug of mutant IDH1 20-mer peptide, with topical imiquimod. Each of the donors came in with new WHO grade 3 or 4 astrocytomas that were IDH1-mutant and ATRX-lost. Produced via immunoSEQ multiplex PCR; TCRdb's table is partial and in-frame only. Altogether approximately 41,000 clones are present, roughly 79% being singletons, with the ten largest covering over 4.5%. In regard to this clone: The antigen is not known.

The clonotype comes from a middle-aged man with glioma. Sequencing used PBMCs, obtained from a glioma patient whose treatment included an IDH1 peptide vaccine. V gene TRBV14 combines with J gene TRBJ1-1, with TRBD1 identical over 9 bases. The CDR3 protein is CASSTNRGPSDTEAFF. DNA for the CDR3: TGTGCCAGCAGCACTAACAGGGGGCCGAGCGACACTGAAGCTTTCTTT. Looking up the rest from reference TRBV14 and TRBJ1-1 gives the full variable domain: EAGVTQFPSHSVIEKGQTVTLRCDPISGHDNLYWYRRVMGKEIKFLLHFVKESKQDESGMPNNRFLAERTGGTYSTLKVQPAELEDSGVYFCASSTNRGPSDTEAFFGQGTRLTVV.